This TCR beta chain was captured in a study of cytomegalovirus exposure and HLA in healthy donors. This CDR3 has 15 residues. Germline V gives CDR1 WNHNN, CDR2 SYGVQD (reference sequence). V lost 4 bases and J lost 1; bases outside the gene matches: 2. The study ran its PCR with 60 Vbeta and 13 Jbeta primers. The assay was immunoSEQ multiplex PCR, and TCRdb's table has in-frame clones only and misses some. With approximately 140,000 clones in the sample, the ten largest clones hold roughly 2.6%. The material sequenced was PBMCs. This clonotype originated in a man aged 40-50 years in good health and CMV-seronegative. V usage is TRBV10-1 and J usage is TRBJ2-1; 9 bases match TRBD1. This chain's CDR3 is CASSAGTGSYNEQFF. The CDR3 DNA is TGCGCCAGCAGTGCAGGGACAGGGTCCTACAATGAGCAGTTCTTC.